The 10 T cell receptor beta chains in this list originate from one sample, sequenced in a study of OX40 agonist ivuxolimab in advanced cancers. The data were produced by immunoSEQ multiplex PCR, yet TCRdb's version contains in-frame clones alone and is incomplete. In the table there are 82,000 or so clones, about nine tenths of which are singletons. Sequencing was performed on CD4+ or CD8+ T cells sorted from blood, taken in a trial of the OX40 agonist ivuxolimab. These receptors were obtained from an adult with an advanced solid tumor such as melanoma, head and neck, liver or kidney cancer.

This chain connects TRBV5-1 to TRBJ2-7; D may be TRBD1 (5 bases). V was pared by 5 bases and J by 2 bases, with 14 bases between. The CDR3 runs to 14 residues. CDR1 and CDR2 (germline): SGHRS, YFSETQ. The CDR3 spells CASRQVPSTYEQYF. CDR3 nucleotides: TGCGCCAGCAGACAGGTGCCCTCGACCTACGAGCAGTACTTC. The whole variable domain, filled in from reference TRBV5-1 and TRBJ2-7, reads KAGVTQTPRYLIKTRGQQVTLSCSPISGHRSVSWYQQTPGQGLQFLFEYFSETQRNKGNFPGRFSGRQFSNSRSEMNVSTLELGDSALYLCASRQVPSTYEQYFGPGTRLTVT.

This chain connects TRBV6-6 to TRBJ1-6; tentative D call: TRBD1 (5 bases). Germline V gene sequence: CDR1 MNHNY, CDR2 SVGAGI (reference sequence). CDR3 length equals 15 residues. The V end was cut by 5 bases, the J end by 4 bases, with 12 bases between. CDR3 nucleotides: TGTGCCAGCAGTACCGGGACGGCTTATAATTCACCCCTCCACTTT. Its protein product is CASSTGTAYNSPLHF.

This chain uses TRBV30 with TRBJ1-3; D unresolved. V was trimmed by 1 base and J by 0 bases, leaving 4 bases between them. Germline CDR1 and CDR2: GTSNPN and SVGIG (reference sequence). The CDR3 contains 13 residues. The CDR3: CAWSAVSGNTIYF. The CDR3 DNA sequence: TGTGCCTGGAGTGCCGTCTCTGGAAACACCATATATTTT.

This clone turned up a few times. This chain joins TRBV6-5 and TRBJ2-7; 7 bases agree with TRBD2. The length of the CDR3 is 12 residues. CDR1 is MNHEY and CDR2 is SVGAGI in the germline V gene. The V gene end was trimmed by 2 bases and the J gene end by 5 bases; junction bases not matched to a gene: 0. The CDR3: CASSYAGDEQYF. The DNA for the CDR3 is TGTGCCAGCAGTTACGCGGGGGACGAGCAGTACTTC.

V and J are TRBV6-6 and TRBJ1-2, with TRBD1 identical over 10 bases. Trimming removed 6 bases from V and 5 bases from J; junction bases left unmatched: 6. This CDR3 region has 14 residues. Looked up from germline, CDR1 is MNHNY and CDR2 is SVGAGI (reference sequence). CDR3 protein: CASSLPGQGYGYTF. CDR3 DNA: TGTGCCAGCAGCCTCCCGGGACAGGGGTATGGCTACACCTTC.

A single count supports this clone. This sequence joins TRBV29-1 and TRBJ1-2; 7 bases line up with TRBD1. This CDR3 has 14 amino acids. Germline loops: CDR1 SQVTM, CDR2 ANQGSEA. V shed 4 bases, J shed 0 bases, and the junction held 5 bases outside the gene matches. The CDR3 DNA follows: TGCAGCGTTGTTCAGGGGGTCTCTAACTATGGCTACACCTTC. It encodes CSVVQGVSNYGYTF.

The chain recombines TRBV19 with TRBJ2-2; TRBD1 or TRBD2 may be the D gene (6 bases each). There are 13 residues in the CDR3. V was clipped by 4 bases and J by 6 bases, with 9 bases between them. From germline, CDR1 is LNHDA and CDR2 SQIVND (reference sequence). The CDR3 sequence is CASSTRGPGELFF. CDR3 sequence (DNA): TGTGCCAGTAGTACTCGGGGGCCCGGGGAGCTGTTTTTT. Full variable domain (missing parts from reference TRBV19 and TRBJ2-2): DGGITQSPKYLFRKEGQNVTLSCEQNLNHDAMYWYRQDPGQGLRLIYYSQIVNDFQKGDIAEGYSVSREKKESFPLTVTSAQKNPTAFYLCASSTRGPGELFFGEGSRLTVL.

The CDR3 sequence is CASSQDIQGAGNTIYF. The DNA for the CDR3 is TGTGCCAGCAGCCAAGATATCCAGGGGGCTGGAAACACCATATATTTT. This chain connects TRBV4-2 to TRBJ1-3, with 7 positions matching TRBD1. Unmatched junction bases numbered 4, after V lost 0 bases and J lost 2 bases. Germline lookup yields CDR1 LGHNA and CDR2 YNFKEQ. The CDR3 has 16 residues.

The V and J genes are TRBV10-3 and TRBJ2-4; D is ambiguous. The CDR3 length is 14 residues. Germline V gene lookup returns CDR1 ENHRY and CDR2 SYGVKD. Deletions cut 3 bases from V and 4 bases from J, with 10 bases between. The DNA of the CDR3 is TGTGCCATCAGTGAATGGCAGATGAAAAACATTCAGTACTTC. Its protein product is CAISEWQMKNIQYF.

This chain joins TRBV27 and TRBJ2-3; D possibly corresponds to TRBD1 (5 bases). V was cut by 6 bases and J by 6 bases, with 13 bases left in between. Per the germline V gene, CDR1 is MNHEY and CDR2 is SMNVEV (reference sequence). CDR3 length equals 13 residues. DNA of the CDR3: TGTGCCAGCAGGGCAGACTCAGGGGATACGCAGTATTTT. Its translation: CASRADSGDTQYF.